These 2 T cell receptor beta chains originate from one sample sequenced in a study of post-analysis software for immune sequencing data. The authors incorporated unique molecular identifiers into the TCR beta cDNA libraries. TCRdb used MiXCR to reprocess the PCR reads, holding one entry per CDR3 protein. Of hundreds of thousands of distinct CDR3 sequences in the sample, around 60% were seen once. Antigens of these TCRs are unknown. Notes on the study in general: Five or six TRBV segments were significantly more frequent in patients than in controls. TRBV5-6, TRBV5-1 and TRBV20-1 were among these segments.

The sample consisted of blood. The receptors originated from a girl aged 2-10 years with multiple sclerosis.

V is TRBV12-3 or TRBV12-4 and J is TRBJ1-5; maybe TRBD1 (6 bases). This CDR3 spans 17 amino acids. V lost 5 bases to trimming and J lost 0 bases, with 17 bases between them. The CDR3 DNA reads as TGTGCCAGCAGTCTCTCGACAGGCAGGGGTAGCAATCAGCCCCAGCATTTT. Amino acid sequence: CASSLSTGRGSNQPQHF.

The chain couples TRBV6-6 to TRBJ1-4; weak D call: TRBD1 (6 bases). Trimming took 6 bases from V and 0 from J, leaving 11 bases between them. From germline, CDR1 is MNHNY and CDR2 SVGAGI (reference sequence). This CDR3 has 15 residues. This chain's CDR3 is CASRAPGATNEKLFF. The DNA of the CDR3 is TGTGCCAGCAGGGCCCCAGGGGCAACTAATGAAAAACTGTTTTTT.